This T cell receptor (beta chain) was captured by sequencing in a study of neoadjuvant nivolumab and ipilimumab in lung cancer. About the research overall: Nivolumab 3 mg/kg was given days 1, 15 and 29, plus ipilimumab 1 mg/kg day 1 in combination. Study conclusions and caveats: Only two of four nivolumab-treated tumors gained richness and clonality by surgery. Only a small number of samples underwent TCR sequencing. Resected tumors had greater TCR richness and clonality than uninvolved lung.

The CDR3 is 15 amino acids. The V segment lost 0 bases and the J segment 0 bases; nucleotides outside the gene matches: 1. From germline, CDR1 is SGDLS and CDR2 YYNGEE. A word on this clone: Antigen: not known.

Profiling relied on immunoSEQ multiplex PCR, and the TCRdb table lists in-frame clones only, not all of them. The sample gives 25,000 to 30,000 clones, around 80% of which show up once; 6.1% is in the top ten. The J gene is TRBJ2-5, the V gene TRBV9, with TRBD2 matching 8 bases. This clonotype was sampled from an adult with non-small cell lung cancer. Sequencing used peripheral blood, obtained before neoadjuvant nivolumab, alone or with ipilimumab. DNA for the CDR3: TGTGCCAGCAGCGTAGCAGCGGGGGACCAAGAGACCCAGTACTTC. The encoded protein is CASSVAAGDQETQYF.